The sequence of this TCR beta chain was determined in a study of regulatory T cells in long-lasting Graves disease. CDR3 regions were amplified by Arm-PCR using iRepertoire HTBI primers to build TCR beta libraries. TCRdb analysed the multiplex PCR reads with MiXCR anew, one entry per CDR3 protein. The sample contains 400,000 to 500,000 distinct CDR3 sequences, 20% to 25% of which appear only once. Time point denoted: persistent/refractory GD, antithyroid drugs over 5 years with positive TRAb. From RNA extracted from PBMCs, the TCR library was made. From an endocrinology department in Xi'an, China, came the patients. Ten or more counts support this clonotype. Its specificity is not known. Study observations and caveats: Persistent Graves' cases showed lower TCR diversity than newly diagnosed cases.

The sequence was obtained from a female donor with Graves disease. Sequences were derived from peripheral blood mononuclear cells (PBMCs), sampled when the disease was refractory, from a patient treated with antithyroid drugs.

This chain's CDR3 is CASSRQTRETQYF. DNA of the CDR3: TGTGCCAGCAGCCGTCAGACTAGAGAGACCCAGTACTTC. The rearrangement joins TRBV6-1 to TRBJ2-5; possibly TRBD2 for D (6 bases). The CDR3 consists of 13 residues. Germline CDR1 MNHNS, CDR2 SASEGT. V gave up 6 bases and J gave up 4 bases, with 12 bases separating them.